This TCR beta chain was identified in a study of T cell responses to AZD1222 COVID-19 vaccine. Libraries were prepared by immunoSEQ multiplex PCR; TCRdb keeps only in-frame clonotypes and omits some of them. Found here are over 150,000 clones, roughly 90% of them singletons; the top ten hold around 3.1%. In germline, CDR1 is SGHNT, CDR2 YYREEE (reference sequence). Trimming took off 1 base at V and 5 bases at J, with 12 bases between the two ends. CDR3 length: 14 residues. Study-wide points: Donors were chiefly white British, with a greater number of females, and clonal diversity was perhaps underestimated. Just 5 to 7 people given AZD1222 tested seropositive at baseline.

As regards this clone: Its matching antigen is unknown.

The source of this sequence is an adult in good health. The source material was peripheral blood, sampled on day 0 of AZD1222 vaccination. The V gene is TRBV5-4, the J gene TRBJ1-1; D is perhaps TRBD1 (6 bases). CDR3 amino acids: CASSLNGGRTEAFF. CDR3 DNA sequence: TGTGCCAGCAGCTTGAATGGGGGGCGAACTGAAGCTTTCTTT.